The entry that follows covers one T cell receptor beta chain sequence. V lost 3 bases and J lost 2; bases outside the gene matches: 6. The CDR3 spans 15 residues. CDR1 is SGHNT and CDR2 is YYREEE in the germline V gene (reference sequence). How the authors handled the data: Amplified reference gene primers provided the basis for estimating nucleated cell counts. Using immunoSEQ multiplex PCR, the repertoire was profiled, and TCRdb retains in-frame clones only, with some absent. The DNA was the basis for D and trimming; V, J and clone size are from that table. The data show tens of thousands of clones, with roughly 80% seen just once and more than 15% held by the top ten. This specimen belongs to a study of blood T cell repertoires in COVID-19.

The chain combines TRBV5-4 with TRBJ2-7, with 9 positions matching TRBD1. This TCR derives from a woman in her sixties or seventies with acute or convalescent COVID-19. Sequenced input: peripheral blood. The CDR3 protein is CASSSGTGYPYEQYF. CDR3 nucleotide sequence: TGTGCCAGCAGCTCTGGGACAGGGTATCCCTACGAGCAGTACTTC.